Listed below are T cell receptor beta chains from one sample, sequenced in a study of control samples from healthy donors and cancer patients. This table comes from immunoSEQ multiplex PCR, and its TCRdb copy is limited to in-frame clones, with some not included. The data show about 94,000 clones, less than 95% seen once. Input material: blood. These receptors came from a woman under 30 in good health. Both conserved end residues are part of each CDR3. Each record gives: V gene, clone size, D gene, J gene, CDR3 DNA, CDR3 protein. A D gene is named only where the DNA matches it firmly. Size is stated for part of the rows, as once, few or many counts, or as a class when the clone is expanded.

v_call: TRBV7-9
clone_size: .
d_call: .
j_call: TRBJ1-2
cdr3_nt: TGTGCCAGCAGCTTAGAGGGGTCGGGGTCCACCTTC
cdr3_aa: CASSLEGSGSTF

v_call: TRBV7-2
clone_size: .
d_call: TRBD1
j_call: TRBJ2-2
cdr3_nt: TGTGCCAGCAGCCGGGGACAGAGTCGAAACACCGGGGAGCTGTTTTTT
cdr3_aa: CASSRGQSRNTGELFF

v_call: TRBV7-2
clone_size: .
d_call: .
j_call: TRBJ2-7
cdr3_nt: TGTGCCAGCAGCTTAGAGGAAAGCTCCTACGAGCAGTACTTC
cdr3_aa: CASSLEESSYEQYF

v_call: TRBV4-1
clone_size: .
d_call: .
j_call: TRBJ2-7
cdr3_nt: TGCGCCAGCAGCCAAGGGACAGTGACCTACGAGCAGTACTTC
cdr3_aa: CASSQGTVTYEQYF

v_call: TRBV3-1/TRBV3-2
clone_size: .
d_call: .
j_call: TRBJ1-1
cdr3_nt: TGTGCCAGCAGCCGGCAGCAAGTCATGAACACTGAAGCTTTCTTT
cdr3_aa: CASSRQQVMNTEAFF

v_call: TRBV6-5
clone_size: .
d_call: TRBD1
j_call: TRBJ1-5
cdr3_nt: TGTGCCAGCAGAGGACAGGGGATTGAGTATCAGCCCCAGCATTTT
cdr3_aa: CASRGQGIEYQPQHF

v_call: TRBV6-1
clone_size: .
d_call: .
j_call: TRBJ1-2
cdr3_nt: TGTGCCAGCAGTGAAGGGTTGGCAGGGGTAATATCCTACACCTTC
cdr3_aa: CASSEGLAGVISYTF

v_call: TRBV10-3
clone_size: .
d_call: TRBD2
j_call: TRBJ2-3
cdr3_nt: TGTGCCATCAGTGAGACTAGCGGGAACACAGATACGCAGTATTTT
cdr3_aa: CAISETSGNTDTQYF

v_call: TRBV2
clone_size: .
d_call: TRBD2
j_call: TRBJ2-3
cdr3_nt: TGTGCCAGCAGTGTGGCGGGGGGCACAGATACGCAGTATTTT
cdr3_aa: CASSVAGGTDTQYF

v_call: TRBV6-5
clone_size: .
d_call: .
j_call: TRBJ1-4
cdr3_nt: TGTGCCAGCAGTTTCACAGGGCCGCGGGAAAAACTGTTTTTT
cdr3_aa: CASSFTGPREKLFF

v_call: TRBV6-5
clone_size: .
d_call: .
j_call: TRBJ2-7
cdr3_nt: TGTGCCAGCAGTTACTCTGCAGGAGAAGTCTACGAGCAGTACTTC
cdr3_aa: CASSYSAGEVYEQYF

v_call: TRBV9
clone_size: once
d_call: .
j_call: TRBJ1-1
cdr3_nt: TGTGCCAGCAGCCCCGCCGACAGATTCACTGAAGCTTTCTTT
cdr3_aa: CASSPADRFTEAFF

v_call: TRBV2
clone_size: .
d_call: .
j_call: TRBJ2-3
cdr3_nt: TGTGCCAGCAGTGCAGCGGCGGAGAGCACAGATACGCAGTATTTT
cdr3_aa: CASSAAAESTDTQYF

v_call: TRBV7-5
clone_size: .
d_call: .
j_call: TRBJ1-5
cdr3_nt: TGTGTCAGAAGCTGTAACCAAGGGACAACGGCAAGTCAGCCCCAGCATTTT
cdr3_aa: CVRSCNQGTTASQPQHF

v_call: TRBV6-5
clone_size: .
d_call: .
j_call: TRBJ1-1
cdr3_nt: TGTGCCAGCAGTCCCAGCCCTAGAACTGAAGCTTTCTTT
cdr3_aa: CASSPSPRTEAFF

v_call: TRBV2
clone_size: .
d_call: TRBD1
j_call: TRBJ1-2
cdr3_nt: TGTGCCAGCAGCCCTCTCAGGGGGTCAGGCTACACCTTC
cdr3_aa: CASSPLRGSGYTF

v_call: TRBV5-4
clone_size: .
d_call: TRBD2
j_call: TRBJ2-5
cdr3_nt: TGTGCCAGCAGCATGGGGACTAGCGGGGGGACCCAAGAGACCCAGTACTTC
cdr3_aa: CASSMGTSGGTQETQYF

v_call: TRBV5-6
clone_size: .
d_call: .
j_call: TRBJ2-7
cdr3_nt: TGTGCCAGCAGCTTGGATGGGCGGCACTACGAGCAGTACTTC
cdr3_aa: CASSLDGRHYEQYF

v_call: TRBV12-3/TRBV12-4
clone_size: .
d_call: .
j_call: TRBJ1-4
cdr3_nt: TGTGCCAGCAGTTTAAGGCAGGTTGAAAAACTGTTTTTT
cdr3_aa: CASSLRQVEKLFF

v_call: TRBV10-1
clone_size: few
d_call: TRBD1
j_call: TRBJ2-1
cdr3_nt: TGCGCCAGCAGTGAGTCGAGAGGGGGCTATGAGCAGTTCTTC
cdr3_aa: CASSESRGGYEQFF

v_call: TRBV7-3
clone_size: .
d_call: TRBD1
j_call: TRBJ2-6
cdr3_nt: TGTGCCAGCAGTCAACAGGGGGCCCTTGTGTCCGGGGCCAACGTCCTGACTTTC
cdr3_aa: CASSQQGALVSGANVLTF

v_call: TRBV6-5
clone_size: .
d_call: .
j_call: TRBJ1-6
cdr3_nt: TGTGCCACCTCCGTCGATCCCCATTCACCCCTCCACTTT
cdr3_aa: CATSVDPHSPLHF

v_call: TRBV7-8
clone_size: .
d_call: .
j_call: TRBJ1-6
cdr3_nt: TGTGCCAGCAGCCCCGGGACACCCAATTCACCCCTCCACTTT
cdr3_aa: CASSPGTPNSPLHF

v_call: TRBV7-8
clone_size: .
d_call: .
j_call: TRBJ1-2
cdr3_nt: TGTGCCAGCAGCTTAGCAGGGCACTATGGCTACACCTTC
cdr3_aa: CASSLAGHYGYTF

v_call: TRBV10-3
clone_size: .
d_call: TRBD1
j_call: TRBJ2-2
cdr3_nt: TGTGCCATCAGTCCCAAACGAGGACAGGGGGCGTACGGGGAGCTGTTTTTT
cdr3_aa: CAISPKRGQGAYGELFF

v_call: TRBV12-3/TRBV12-4
clone_size: .
d_call: TRBD1
j_call: TRBJ1-2
cdr3_nt: TGTGCCAGCAAGGGACAGGGGGCTAGTGGCTACACCTTC
cdr3_aa: CASKGQGASGYTF

v_call: TRBV9
clone_size: .
d_call: TRBD2
j_call: TRBJ2-3
cdr3_nt: TGTGCCAGCAGCCCCCAGAGCGGGGGGGCTAGCACAGATACGCAGTATTTT
cdr3_aa: CASSPQSGGASTDTQYF

v_call: TRBV3-1/TRBV3-2
clone_size: .
d_call: TRBD2
j_call: TRBJ2-2
cdr3_nt: TGTGCCAGCAGCCAAGTAACAGGGACTAGCGTCTCGAACACCGGGAAGCTGTTTTTT
cdr3_aa: CASSQVTGTSVSNTGKLFF

v_call: TRBV5-5
clone_size: .
d_call: TRBD2
j_call: TRBJ2-5
cdr3_nt: TGTGCCAGCAGCTTGGAGTCTAGCGGGGGACTCCAAGAGACCCAGTACTTC
cdr3_aa: CASSLESSGGLQETQYF

v_call: TRBV5-6
clone_size: .
d_call: .
j_call: TRBJ2-1
cdr3_nt: TGTGCCAGCAGCTTGTGGGGTCGATCCTACAATGAGCAGTTCTTC
cdr3_aa: CASSLWGRSYNEQFF

v_call: TRBV5-1
clone_size: .
d_call: .
j_call: TRBJ1-1
cdr3_nt: TGCGCCAGCAGTTCTATGGGGGCAGGGAACACTGAAGCTTTCTTT
cdr3_aa: CASSSMGAGNTEAFF

v_call: TRBV27
clone_size: .
d_call: TRBD1
j_call: TRBJ1-5
cdr3_nt: TGTGCCAGCAGTCCCGGACAGGGTGGCAATCAGCCCCAGCATTTT
cdr3_aa: CASSPGQGGNQPQHF

v_call: TRBV5-8
clone_size: .
d_call: .
j_call: TRBJ1-3
cdr3_nt: TGTGCCAGCAGCTCATGGACCTCTGGAAACACCATATATTTT
cdr3_aa: CASSSWTSGNTIYF

v_call: TRBV5-6
clone_size: .
d_call: .
j_call: TRBJ1-1
cdr3_nt: TGTGCCAGCAGTTATGGGTTGGTGAACACTGAAGCTTTCTTT
cdr3_aa: CASSYGLVNTEAFF

v_call: TRBV2
clone_size: .
d_call: .
j_call: TRBJ2-5
cdr3_nt: TGTGCCAGCAGGGGGCTGACGGAGACCCAGTACTTC
cdr3_aa: CASRGLTETQYF

v_call: TRBV20-1
clone_size: once
d_call: TRBD2
j_call: TRBJ2-7
cdr3_nt: TGCAGTGCTAGTGGGATAGCGGGGGGTCCTACTTCTGAGCAGTACTTC
cdr3_aa: CSASGIAGGPTSEQYF

v_call: TRBV10-1
clone_size: .
d_call: .
j_call: TRBJ2-4
cdr3_nt: TGCGCCATCCCAGCCCTGGACGGGCAAAACATTCAGTACTTC
cdr3_aa: CAIPALDGQNIQYF

v_call: TRBV27
clone_size: few
d_call: TRBD1
j_call: TRBJ1-5
cdr3_nt: TGTGCCAGCGGACAGGGGAGGGATCAGCCCCAGCATTTT
cdr3_aa: CASGQGRDQPQHF

v_call: TRBV5-4
clone_size: .
d_call: .
j_call: TRBJ2-3
cdr3_nt: TGTGCCAGCAGCGGAAGCGGCTACACAGATACGCAGTATTTT
cdr3_aa: CASSGSGYTDTQYF

v_call: TRBV9
clone_size: .
d_call: TRBD1
j_call: TRBJ2-3
cdr3_nt: TGTGCCAGCAGCGTATGGGCAGGGGGCCGCTCAGATACGCAGTATTTT
cdr3_aa: CASSVWAGGRSDTQYF

v_call: TRBV5-4
clone_size: .
d_call: TRBD1
j_call: TRBJ1-2
cdr3_nt: TGTGCCAGCAGCACTTTGGGACAGCCCTATGGCTACACCTTC
cdr3_aa: CASSTLGQPYGYTF

v_call: TRBV5-1
clone_size: few
d_call: .
j_call: TRBJ1-4
cdr3_nt: TGCGCCAGCAGCTCGCAAGGAATGACAGCAACTAATGAAAAACTGTTTTTT
cdr3_aa: CASSSQGMTATNEKLFF

v_call: TRBV14
clone_size: .
d_call: TRBD1
j_call: TRBJ1-1
cdr3_nt: TGTGCCAGCAGCCAGGCCGGACAGGGATGGGACACTGAAGCTTTCTTT
cdr3_aa: CASSQAGQGWDTEAFF

v_call: TRBV6-5
clone_size: .
d_call: .
j_call: TRBJ1-2
cdr3_nt: TGTGCCAGCAGTTACACCCCGACACGAGACTACACCTTC
cdr3_aa: CASSYTPTRDYTF

v_call: TRBV5-1
clone_size: .
d_call: TRBD2
j_call: TRBJ2-2
cdr3_nt: TGCGCCAGCAGCTTGGCCAAGGGCGGGGGGACGAACACCGGGGAGCTGTTTTTT
cdr3_aa: CASSLAKGGGTNTGELFF

v_call: TRBV7-2
clone_size: .
d_call: TRBD1
j_call: TRBJ2-5
cdr3_nt: TGTGCCAGCAGCAGGACAGGGGGCCAGGAGACCCAGTACTTC
cdr3_aa: CASSRTGGQETQYF

v_call: TRBV19
clone_size: .
d_call: TRBD1
j_call: TRBJ2-7
cdr3_nt: TGTGCCAGTAGTATCGGGGGACAGGGCCCTTACGAGCAGTACTTC
cdr3_aa: CASSIGGQGPYEQYF

v_call: TRBV3-1/TRBV3-2
clone_size: .
d_call: TRBD1
j_call: TRBJ2-1
cdr3_nt: TGTGCCAGCAGCCAGGACAGGGGTAGGAATGAGCAGTTCTTC
cdr3_aa: CASSQDRGRNEQFF

v_call: TRBV27
clone_size: once
d_call: .
j_call: TRBJ2-7
cdr3_nt: TGTGCCAGCAGTTTCAGAGGGGAGCAGTACTTC
cdr3_aa: CASSFRGEQYF

v_call: TRBV6-1
clone_size: .
d_call: .
j_call: TRBJ2-5
cdr3_nt: TGTGCCAGCAGTGAAGGGAGCGGCGAGACCCAGTACTTC
cdr3_aa: CASSEGSGETQYF

v_call: TRBV28
clone_size: .
d_call: .
j_call: TRBJ1-4
cdr3_nt: TGTGCCAGCAGTTTAAGTTATTTGAATGAAAAACTGTTTTTT
cdr3_aa: CASSLSYLNEKLFF

v_call: TRBV6-6
clone_size: few
d_call: .
j_call: TRBJ1-4
cdr3_nt: TGTGCCAGCAGTTACTCGGGGGGGACTAATGAAAAACTGTTTTTT
cdr3_aa: CASSYSGGTNEKLFF

v_call: TRBV7-9
clone_size: once
d_call: TRBD1
j_call: TRBJ1-6
cdr3_nt: TGTGCCAGCAGCTTAGTCAGAGGGGGCATCAATAATTCACCCCTCCACTTT
cdr3_aa: CASSLVRGGINNSPLHF

v_call: TRBV7-3
clone_size: .
d_call: TRBD1
j_call: TRBJ2-7
cdr3_nt: TGTGCCAGCATGCGATACAGGGGCGGCTACGAGCAGTACTTC
cdr3_aa: CASMRYRGGYEQYF

v_call: TRBV21-1
clone_size: .
d_call: .
j_call: TRBJ2-3
cdr3_nt: TGTGCCAGCACCCCCGAGGGAGCTTCCACAGATACGCAGTATTTT
cdr3_aa: CASTPEGASTDTQYF

v_call: TRBV5-6
clone_size: .
d_call: .
j_call: TRBJ1-1
cdr3_nt: TGTGCCAGCAGCTTGGAGGGTGACGCTGAAGCTTTCTTT
cdr3_aa: CASSLEGDAEAFF

v_call: TRBV4-1
clone_size: .
d_call: .
j_call: TRBJ2-1
cdr3_nt: TGCGCCAGCAGCCAAGAATGGCAGGAAGGTGAGCAGTTCTTC
cdr3_aa: CASSQEWQEGEQFF

v_call: TRBV9
clone_size: .
d_call: TRBD1
j_call: TRBJ1-2
cdr3_nt: TGTGCCAGCAGCGCCGGGACAGGGGGTTTTATTATGGATGGCTACACCTTC
cdr3_aa: CASSAGTGGFIMDGYTF

v_call: TRBV3-1/TRBV3-2
clone_size: once
d_call: .
j_call: TRBJ1-1
cdr3_nt: TGTGCCAGCAGTTCTGGGCCTCCGCCGGCTGAAGCTTTCTTT
cdr3_aa: CASSSGPPPAEAFF